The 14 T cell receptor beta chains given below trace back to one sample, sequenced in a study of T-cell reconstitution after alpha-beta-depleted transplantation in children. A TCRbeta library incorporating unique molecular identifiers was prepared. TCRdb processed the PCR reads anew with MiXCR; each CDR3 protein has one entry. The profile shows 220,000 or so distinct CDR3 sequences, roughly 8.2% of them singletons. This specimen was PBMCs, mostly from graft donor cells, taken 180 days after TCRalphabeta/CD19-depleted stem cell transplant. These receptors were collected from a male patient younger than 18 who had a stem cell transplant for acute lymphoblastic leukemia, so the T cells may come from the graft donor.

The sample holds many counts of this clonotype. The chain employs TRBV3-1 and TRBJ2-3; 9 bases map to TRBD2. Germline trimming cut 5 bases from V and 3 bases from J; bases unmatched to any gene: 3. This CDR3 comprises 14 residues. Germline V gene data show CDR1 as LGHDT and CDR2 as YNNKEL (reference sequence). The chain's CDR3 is CASSFSGSTDTQYF. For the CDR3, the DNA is TGTGCCAGCAGCTTTAGCGGGAGTACAGATACGCAGTATTTT.

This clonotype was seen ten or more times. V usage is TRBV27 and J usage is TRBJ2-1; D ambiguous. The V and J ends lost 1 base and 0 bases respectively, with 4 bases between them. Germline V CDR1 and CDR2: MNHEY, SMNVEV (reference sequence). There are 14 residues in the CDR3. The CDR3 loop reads CASSLYSSYNEQFF. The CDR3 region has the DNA TGTGCCAGCAGTTTATATAGCTCCTACAATGAGCAGTTCTTC.

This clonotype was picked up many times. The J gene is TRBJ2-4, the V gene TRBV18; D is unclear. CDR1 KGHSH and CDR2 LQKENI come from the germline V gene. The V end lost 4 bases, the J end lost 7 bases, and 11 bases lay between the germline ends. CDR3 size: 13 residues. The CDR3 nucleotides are TGTGCCAGCTCACTAAGCCCGGCTAACATTCAGTACTTC. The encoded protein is CASSLSPANIQYF.

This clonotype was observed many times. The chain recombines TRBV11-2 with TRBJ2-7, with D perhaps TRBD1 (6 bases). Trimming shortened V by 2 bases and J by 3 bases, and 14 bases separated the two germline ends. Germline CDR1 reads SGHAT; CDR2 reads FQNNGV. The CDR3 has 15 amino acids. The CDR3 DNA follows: TGTGCCAGCAGCTTAATTTTGCAGGGGCGCTACGAGCAGTACTTC. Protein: CASSLILQGRYEQYF. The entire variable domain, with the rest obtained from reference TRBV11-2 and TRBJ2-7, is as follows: EAGVAQSPRYKIIEKRQSVAFWCNPISGHATLYWYQQILGQGPKLLIQFQNNGVVDDSQLPKDRFSAERLKGVDSTLKIQPAKLEDSAVYLCASSLILQGRYEQYFGPGTRLTVT.

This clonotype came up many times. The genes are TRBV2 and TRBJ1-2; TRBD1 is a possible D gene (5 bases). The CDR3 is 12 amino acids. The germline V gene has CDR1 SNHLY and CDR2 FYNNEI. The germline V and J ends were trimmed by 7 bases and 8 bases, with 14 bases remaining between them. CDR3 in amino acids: CASNRGTGGYTF. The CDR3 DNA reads TGTGCCAGCAATCGGGGGACCGGGGGCTACACCTTC.

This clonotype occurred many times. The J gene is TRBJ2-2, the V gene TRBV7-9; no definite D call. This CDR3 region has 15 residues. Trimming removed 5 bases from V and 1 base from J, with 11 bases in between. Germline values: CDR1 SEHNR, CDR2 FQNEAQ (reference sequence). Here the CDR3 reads CASSPRTLNTGELFF. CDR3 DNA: TGTGCCAGCAGCCCCCGGACCTTGAACACCGGGGAGCTGTTTTTT.

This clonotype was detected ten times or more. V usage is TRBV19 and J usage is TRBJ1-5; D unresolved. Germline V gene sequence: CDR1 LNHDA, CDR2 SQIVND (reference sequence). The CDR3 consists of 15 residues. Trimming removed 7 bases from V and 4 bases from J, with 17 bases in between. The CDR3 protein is CASTGEGPKNQPQHF. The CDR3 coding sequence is TGTGCCAGTACGGGTGAGGGCCCCAAAAATCAGCCCCAGCATTTT.

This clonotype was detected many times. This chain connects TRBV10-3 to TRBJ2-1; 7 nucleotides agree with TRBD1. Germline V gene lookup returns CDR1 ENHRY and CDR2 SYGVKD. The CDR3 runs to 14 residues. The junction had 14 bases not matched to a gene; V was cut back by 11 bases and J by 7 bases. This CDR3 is CAASTDRLGNEQFF. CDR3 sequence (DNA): TGTGCCGCCTCGACGGACAGGTTAGGGAATGAGCAGTTCTTC.

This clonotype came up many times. CDR3 nucleotide sequence: TGTGCCAGCAGCTCGAGACAGGCAAAACTCTACAATGAGCAGTTCTTC. Protein: CASSSRQAKLYNEQFF. The chain employs TRBV7-9 and TRBJ2-1; D is perhaps TRBD1 (6 bases). The germline V and J ends were trimmed by 4 bases and 3 bases, with 16 bases remaining between them. Germline V CDR1 and CDR2: SEHNR, FQNEAQ (reference sequence). The CDR3 contains 16 residues.

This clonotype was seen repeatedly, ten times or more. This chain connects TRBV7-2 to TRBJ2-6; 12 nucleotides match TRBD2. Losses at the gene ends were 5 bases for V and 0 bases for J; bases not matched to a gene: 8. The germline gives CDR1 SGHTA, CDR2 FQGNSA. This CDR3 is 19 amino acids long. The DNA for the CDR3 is TGTGCCAGCAGCCCCGGACTAGCGGGACCCTACTCTGGGGCCAACGTCCTGACTTTC. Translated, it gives CASSPGLAGPYSGANVLTF.

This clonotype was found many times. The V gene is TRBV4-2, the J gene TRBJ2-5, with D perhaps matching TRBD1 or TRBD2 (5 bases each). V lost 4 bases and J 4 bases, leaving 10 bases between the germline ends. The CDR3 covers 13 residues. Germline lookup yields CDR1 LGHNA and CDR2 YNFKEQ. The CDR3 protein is CASSPQRGETQYF. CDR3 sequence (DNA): TGTGCCAGCAGCCCACAGAGGGGAGAGACCCAGTACTTC.

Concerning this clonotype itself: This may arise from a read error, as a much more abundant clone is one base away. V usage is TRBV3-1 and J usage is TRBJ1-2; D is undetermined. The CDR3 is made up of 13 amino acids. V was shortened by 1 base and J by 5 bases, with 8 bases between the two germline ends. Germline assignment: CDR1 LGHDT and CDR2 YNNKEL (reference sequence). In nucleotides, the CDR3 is TGTGCCAGCAGCCAAGCTCGGCGATATGGCTACACCTTC. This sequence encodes CASSQARRYGYTF.

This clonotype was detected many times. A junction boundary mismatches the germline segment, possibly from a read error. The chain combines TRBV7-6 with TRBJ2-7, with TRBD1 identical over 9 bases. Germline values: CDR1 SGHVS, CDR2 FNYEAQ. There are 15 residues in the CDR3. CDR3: CASSLAGDRAYEQYF. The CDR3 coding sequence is TGTGCCAGCAGCCTAGCCGGGGACAGGGCCTACGAGCAGTACTTC.

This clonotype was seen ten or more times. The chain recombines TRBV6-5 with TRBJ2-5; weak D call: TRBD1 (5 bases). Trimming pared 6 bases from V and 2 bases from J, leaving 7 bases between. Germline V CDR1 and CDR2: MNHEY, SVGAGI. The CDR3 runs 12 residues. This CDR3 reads CASRRQQETQYF. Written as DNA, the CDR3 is TGTGCCAGCAGACGACAGCAAGAGACCCAGTACTTC.